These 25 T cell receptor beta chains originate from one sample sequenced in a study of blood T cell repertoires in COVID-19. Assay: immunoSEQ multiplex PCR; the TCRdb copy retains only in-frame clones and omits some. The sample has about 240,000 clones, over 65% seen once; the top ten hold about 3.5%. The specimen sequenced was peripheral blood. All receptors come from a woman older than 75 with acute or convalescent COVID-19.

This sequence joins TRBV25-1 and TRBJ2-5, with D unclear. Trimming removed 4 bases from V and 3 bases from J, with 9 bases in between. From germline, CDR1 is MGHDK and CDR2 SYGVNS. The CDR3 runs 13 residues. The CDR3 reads CASSAHSEETQYF. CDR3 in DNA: TGTGCCAGCAGTGCGCACAGTGAAGAGACCCAGTACTTC.

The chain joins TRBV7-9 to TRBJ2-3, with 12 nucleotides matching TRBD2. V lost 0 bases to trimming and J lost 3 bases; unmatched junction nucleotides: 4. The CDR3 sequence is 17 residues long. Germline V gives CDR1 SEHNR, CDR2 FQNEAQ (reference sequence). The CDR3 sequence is CASSLALAGGPTDTQYF. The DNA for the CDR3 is TGTGCCAGCAGCTTAGCGCTAGCGGGAGGGCCAACAGATACGCAGTATTTT.

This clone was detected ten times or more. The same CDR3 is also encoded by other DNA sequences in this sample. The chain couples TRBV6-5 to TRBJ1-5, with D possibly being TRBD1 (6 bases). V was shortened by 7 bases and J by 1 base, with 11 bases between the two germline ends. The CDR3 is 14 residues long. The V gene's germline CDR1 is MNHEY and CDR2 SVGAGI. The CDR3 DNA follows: TGTGCCAGCAACCCCACAGGGAGCAATCAGCCCCAGCATTTT. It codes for CASNPTGSNQPQHF.

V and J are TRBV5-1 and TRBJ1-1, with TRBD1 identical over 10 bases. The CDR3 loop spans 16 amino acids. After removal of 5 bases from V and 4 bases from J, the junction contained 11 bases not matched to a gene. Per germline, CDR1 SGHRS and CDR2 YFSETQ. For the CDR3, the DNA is TGCGCCAGCAGGCAGGGACAGGGGCCTATGGGCACTGAAGCTTTCTTT. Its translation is CASRQGQGPMGTEAFF. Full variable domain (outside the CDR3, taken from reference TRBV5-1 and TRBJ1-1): KAGVTQTPRYLIKTRGQQVTLSCSPISGHRSVSWYQQTPGQGLQFLFEYFSETQRNKGNFPGRFSGRQFSNSRSEMNVSTLELGDSALYLCASRQGQGPMGTEAFFGQGTRLTVV.

The CDR3: CASSLTAERQVAYGYTF. The DNA for the CDR3 is TGTGCCAGCTCATTGACGGCGGAGAGACAGGTGGCTTATGGCTACACCTTC. This chain links TRBV18 with TRBJ1-2; maybe TRBD1 (6 bases). V lost 5 bases and J 5 bases, leaving 24 bases between the germline ends. The CDR3 consists of 17 residues. Germline CDR1 and CDR2: KGHSH and LQKENI.

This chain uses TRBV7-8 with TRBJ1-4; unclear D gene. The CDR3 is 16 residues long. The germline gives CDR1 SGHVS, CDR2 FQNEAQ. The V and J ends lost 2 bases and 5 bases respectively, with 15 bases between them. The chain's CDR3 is CASSLSSVARNEKLFF. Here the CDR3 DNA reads TGTGCCAGCAGCTTAAGTTCCGTAGCTCGAAATGAAAAACTGTTTTTT.

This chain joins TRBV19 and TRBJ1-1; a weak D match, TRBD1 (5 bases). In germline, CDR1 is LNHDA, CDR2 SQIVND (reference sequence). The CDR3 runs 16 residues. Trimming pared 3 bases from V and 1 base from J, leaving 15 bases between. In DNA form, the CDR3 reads TGTGCCAGTAGTATTTTTGGAGGGGCGCGGAACACTGAAGCTTTCTTT. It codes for CASSIFGGARNTEAFF.

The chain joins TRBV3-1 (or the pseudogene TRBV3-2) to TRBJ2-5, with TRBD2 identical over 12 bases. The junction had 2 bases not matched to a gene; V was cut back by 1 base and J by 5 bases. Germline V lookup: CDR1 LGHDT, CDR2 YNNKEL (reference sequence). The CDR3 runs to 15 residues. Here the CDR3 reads CASSQVGTSGETQYF. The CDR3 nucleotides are TGTGCCAGCAGCCAAGTGGGGACTAGCGGGGAGACCCAGTACTTC.

The CDR3 DNA reads TGTGCCAGCTCACCTGACAGGTTCCGGACCTACGAGCAGTACTTC. The encoded protein is CASSPDRFRTYEQYF. V gene TRBV18 combines with J gene TRBJ2-7; the D gene is possibly TRBD1 (6 bases). The ends were cut back, 3 bases at V and 2 bases at J, with 14 bases in the middle. In germline, CDR1 is KGHSH, CDR2 LQKENI. This CDR3 has 15 amino acids.

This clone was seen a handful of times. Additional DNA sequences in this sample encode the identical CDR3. As DNA, the CDR3 is TGTGCCAGCAGCTTAGGGCAGGGATATGGCTACACCTTC. Protein sequence: CASSLGQGYGYTF. The chain links TRBV7-2 to TRBJ1-2; weak D call: TRBD1 (5 bases). Germline V gene sequence: CDR1 SGHTA, CDR2 FQGNSA. V was pared by 1 base and J by 5 bases, with 8 bases between. There are 13 residues in the CDR3.

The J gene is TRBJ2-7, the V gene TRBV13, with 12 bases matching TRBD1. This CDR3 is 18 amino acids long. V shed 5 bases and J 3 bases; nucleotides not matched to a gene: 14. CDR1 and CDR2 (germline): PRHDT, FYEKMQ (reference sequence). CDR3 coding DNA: TGTGCCAGCAGCCAGAGGGATAAAGGGACAGGGGGCTTCTACGAGCAGTACTTC. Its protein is CASSQRDKGTGGFYEQYF.

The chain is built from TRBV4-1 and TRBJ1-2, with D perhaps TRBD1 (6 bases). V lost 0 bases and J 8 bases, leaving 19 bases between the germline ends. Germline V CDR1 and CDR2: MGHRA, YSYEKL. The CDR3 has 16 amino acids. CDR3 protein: CASSQDVSGVYDGYTF. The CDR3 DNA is TGCGCCAGCAGCCAAGACGTATCAGGGGTGTACGACGGCTACACCTTC.

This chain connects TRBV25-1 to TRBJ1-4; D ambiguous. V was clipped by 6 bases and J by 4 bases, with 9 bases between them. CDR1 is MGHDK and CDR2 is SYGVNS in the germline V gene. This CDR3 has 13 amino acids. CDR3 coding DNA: TGTGCCAGCAGAGACTGGAATAATGAAAAACTGTTTTTT. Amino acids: CASRDWNNEKLFF. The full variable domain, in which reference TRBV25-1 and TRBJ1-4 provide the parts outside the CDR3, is EADIYQTPRYLVIGTGKKITLECSQTMGHDKMYWYQQDPGMELHLIHYSYGVNSTEKGDLSSESTVSRIRTEHFPLTLESARPSHTSQYLCASRDWNNEKLFFGSGTQLSVL.

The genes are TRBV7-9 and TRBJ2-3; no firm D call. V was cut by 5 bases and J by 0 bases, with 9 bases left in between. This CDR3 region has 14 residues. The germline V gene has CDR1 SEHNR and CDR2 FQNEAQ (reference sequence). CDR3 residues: CASSASTSTDTQYF. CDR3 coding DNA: TGTGCCAGCAGCGCCTCCACTAGCACAGATACGCAGTATTTT. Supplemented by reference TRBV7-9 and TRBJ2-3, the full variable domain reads DTGVSQNPRHKITKRGQNVTFRCDPISEHNRLYWYRQTLGQGPEFLTYFQNEAQLEKSRLLSDRFSAERPKGSFSTLEIQRTEQGDSAMYLCASSASTSTDTQYFGPGTRLTVL.

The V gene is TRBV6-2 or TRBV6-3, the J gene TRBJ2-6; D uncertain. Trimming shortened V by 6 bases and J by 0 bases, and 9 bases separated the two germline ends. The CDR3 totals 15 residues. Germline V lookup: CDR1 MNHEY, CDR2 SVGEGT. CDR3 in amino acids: CASSGINSGANVLTF. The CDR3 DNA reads TGTGCCAGCAGCGGCATTAACTCTGGGGCCAACGTCCTGACTTTC.

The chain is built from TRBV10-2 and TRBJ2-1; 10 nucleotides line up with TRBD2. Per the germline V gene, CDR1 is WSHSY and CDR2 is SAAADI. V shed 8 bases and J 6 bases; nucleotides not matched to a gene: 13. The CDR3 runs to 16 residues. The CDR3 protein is CASWTSGSGARNEQFF. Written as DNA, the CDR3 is TGCGCCAGCTGGACTAGCGGTAGTGGGGCCCGCAATGAGCAGTTCTTC.

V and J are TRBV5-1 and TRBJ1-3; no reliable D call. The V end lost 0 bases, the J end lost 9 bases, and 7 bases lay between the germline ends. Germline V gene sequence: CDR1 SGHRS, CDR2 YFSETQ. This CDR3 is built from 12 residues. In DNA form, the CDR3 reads TGCGCCAGCAGCTTGGAAAGAGGCACCATATATTTT. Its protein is CASSLERGTIYF.

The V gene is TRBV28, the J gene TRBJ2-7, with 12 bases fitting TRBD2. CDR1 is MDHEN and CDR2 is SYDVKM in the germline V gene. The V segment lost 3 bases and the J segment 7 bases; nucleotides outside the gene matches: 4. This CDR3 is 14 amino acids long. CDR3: CASSLLAGGREQYF. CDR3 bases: TGTGCCAGCAGTTTGCTAGCGGGAGGGAGGGAGCAGTACTTC.

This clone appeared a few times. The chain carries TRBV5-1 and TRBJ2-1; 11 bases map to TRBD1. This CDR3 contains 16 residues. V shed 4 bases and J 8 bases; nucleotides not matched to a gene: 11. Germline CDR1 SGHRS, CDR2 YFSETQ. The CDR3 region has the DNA TGCGCCAGCAGCCCCGGTGGACAGGGGGCTTTGGATGAGCAGTTCTTC. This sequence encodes CASSPGGQGALDEQFF.

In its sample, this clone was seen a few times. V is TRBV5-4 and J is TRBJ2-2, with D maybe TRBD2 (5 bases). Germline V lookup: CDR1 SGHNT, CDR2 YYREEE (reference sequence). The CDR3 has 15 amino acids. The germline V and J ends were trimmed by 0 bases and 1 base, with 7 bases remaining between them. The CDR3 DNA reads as TGTGCCAGCAGCTTGGGGGAGAGGAACACCGGGGAGCTGTTTTTT. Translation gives CASSLGERNTGELFF.

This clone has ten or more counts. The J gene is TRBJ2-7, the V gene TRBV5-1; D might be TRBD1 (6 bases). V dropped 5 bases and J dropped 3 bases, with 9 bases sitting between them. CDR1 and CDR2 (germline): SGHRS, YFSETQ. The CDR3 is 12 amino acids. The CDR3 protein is CASRGTNYEQYF. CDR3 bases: TGCGCCAGCAGAGGGACAAACTACGAGCAGTACTTC.

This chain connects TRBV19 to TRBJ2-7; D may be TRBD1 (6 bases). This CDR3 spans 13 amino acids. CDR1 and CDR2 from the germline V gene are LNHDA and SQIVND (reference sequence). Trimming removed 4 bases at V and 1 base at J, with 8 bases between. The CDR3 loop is CASSRTGSYEQYF. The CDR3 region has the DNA TGTGCCAGTAGTAGAACAGGGTCCTACGAGCAGTACTTC.

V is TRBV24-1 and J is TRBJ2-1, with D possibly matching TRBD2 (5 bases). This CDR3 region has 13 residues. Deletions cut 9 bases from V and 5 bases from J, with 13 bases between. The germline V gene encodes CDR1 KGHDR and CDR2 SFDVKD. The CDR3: CATAGPSDNEQFF. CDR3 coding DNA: TGTGCCACCGCGGGCCCTTCGGACAATGAGCAGTTCTTC.

CDR3 residues: CASSRRAGQGLYGYTF. In DNA, the CDR3 is TGTGCCAGCAGCCGCCGGGCCGGACAGGGGCTGTATGGCTACACCTTC. The chain uses TRBV3-1 (or the pseudogene TRBV3-2) and TRBJ1-2, with TRBD1 matching 9 bases. Germline CDR1 LGHDT, CDR2 YNNKEL (reference sequence). The trim removed 4 bases at V and 5 bases at J, leaving 11 bases unmatched. The CDR3 spans 16 residues.

As DNA, the CDR3 is TGCGCCAGCAGCTCCAGAGGACTAGCGGATTACGAGCAGTACTTC. Its protein product is CASSSRGLADYEQYF. This chain uses TRBV5-1 with TRBJ2-7, with 10 positions matching TRBD2. Germline V gives CDR1 SGHRS, CDR2 YFSETQ. With 3 bases clipped from V and 4 bases from J, the junction kept 7 bases outside the gene matches. The CDR3 is 15 residues long.